Following are 2 T cell receptor beta chains from one sample sequenced in a study of blood T cell repertoires in COVID-19. Produced via immunoSEQ multiplex PCR; TCRdb's table is partial and in-frame only. The sample includes hundreds of thousands of clones, roughly nine tenths of them seen just once. The specimen was peripheral blood. These receptors originate from a man aged 60-69 years who had recovered from COVID-19.

This chain uses TRBV7-9 with TRBJ2-1, with 12 bases matching TRBD2. Germline assignment: CDR1 SEHNR and CDR2 FQNEAQ (reference sequence). The length of the CDR3 is 18 residues. The ends lost 2 bases at V and 0 bases at J; junction bases unmatched: 5. The CDR3 DNA reads TGTGCCAGCAGCTTACTAGCGGGAGGGTTTAGCTCCTACAATGAGCAGTTCTTC. This translates into CASSLLAGGFSSYNEQFF.

The V call is TRBV5-1, the J call TRBJ2-2; tentative D call: TRBD2 (5 bases). Germline V gene lookup returns CDR1 SGHRS and CDR2 YFSETQ. Trimming removed 0 bases from V and 3 bases from J, with 15 bases in between. CDR3 length: 17 amino acids. Here the CDR3 reads CASSLVRGEGYTGELFF. As DNA, the CDR3 is TGCGCCAGCAGCTTGGTTCGGGGTGAGGGTTACACCGGGGAGCTGTTTTTT.